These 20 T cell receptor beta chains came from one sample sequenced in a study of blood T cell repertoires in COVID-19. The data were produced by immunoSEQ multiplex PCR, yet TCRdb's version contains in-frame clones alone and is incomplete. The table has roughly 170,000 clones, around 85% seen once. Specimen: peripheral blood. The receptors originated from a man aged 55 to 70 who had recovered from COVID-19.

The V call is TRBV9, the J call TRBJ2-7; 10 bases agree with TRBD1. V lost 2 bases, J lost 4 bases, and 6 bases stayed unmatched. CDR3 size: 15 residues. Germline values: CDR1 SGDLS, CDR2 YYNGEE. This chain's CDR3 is CASSVGTGAYYEQYF. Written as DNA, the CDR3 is TGTGCCAGCAGCGTGGGGACAGGGGCCTATTACGAGCAGTACTTC.

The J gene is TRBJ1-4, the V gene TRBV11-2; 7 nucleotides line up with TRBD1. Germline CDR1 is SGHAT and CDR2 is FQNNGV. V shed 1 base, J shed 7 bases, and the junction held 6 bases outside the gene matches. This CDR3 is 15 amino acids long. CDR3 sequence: CASSLGTGEGEKLFF. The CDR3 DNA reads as TGTGCCAGCAGCTTAGGAACAGGGGAAGGTGAAAAACTGTTTTTT.

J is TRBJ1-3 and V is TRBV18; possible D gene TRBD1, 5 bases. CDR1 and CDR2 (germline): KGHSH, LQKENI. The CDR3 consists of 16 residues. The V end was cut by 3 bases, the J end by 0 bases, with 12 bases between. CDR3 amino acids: CASSPVDSSSGNTIYF. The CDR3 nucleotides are TGTGCCAGCTCACCCGTTGACAGCAGCTCTGGAAACACCATATATTTT.

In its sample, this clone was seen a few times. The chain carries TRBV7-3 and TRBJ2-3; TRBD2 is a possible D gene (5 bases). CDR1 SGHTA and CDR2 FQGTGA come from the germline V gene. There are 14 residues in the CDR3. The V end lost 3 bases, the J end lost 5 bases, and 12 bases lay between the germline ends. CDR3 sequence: CASSFGFAGDTQYF. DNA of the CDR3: TGTGCCAGCAGCTTTGGTTTCGCGGGAGATACGCAGTATTTT. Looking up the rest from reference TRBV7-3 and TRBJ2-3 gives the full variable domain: GAGVSQTPSNKVTEKGKYVELRCDPISGHTALYWYRQSLGQGPEFLIYFQGTGAADDSGLPNDRFFAVRPEGSVSTLKIQRTERGDSAVYLCASSFGFAGDTQYFGPGTRLTVL.

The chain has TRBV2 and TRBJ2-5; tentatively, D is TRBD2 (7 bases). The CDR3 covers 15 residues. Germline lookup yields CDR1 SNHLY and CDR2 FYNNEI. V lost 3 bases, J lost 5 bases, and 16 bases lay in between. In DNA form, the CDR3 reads TGTGCCAGCAGTGACTTGTGGGGGGGCCCGGAGACCCAGTACTTC. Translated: CASSDLWGGPETQYF.

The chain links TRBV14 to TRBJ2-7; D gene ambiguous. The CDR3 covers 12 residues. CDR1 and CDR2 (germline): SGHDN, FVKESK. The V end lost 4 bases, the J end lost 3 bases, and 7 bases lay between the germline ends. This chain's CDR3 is CASSRSYYEQYF. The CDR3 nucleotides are TGTGCCAGCAGCCGGAGCTACTACGAGCAGTACTTC.

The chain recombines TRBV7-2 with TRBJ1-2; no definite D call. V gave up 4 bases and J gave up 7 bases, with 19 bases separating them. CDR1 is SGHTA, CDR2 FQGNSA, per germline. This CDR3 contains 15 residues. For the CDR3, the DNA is TGTGCCAGCAGCTCCGGGATGGACGGGATATTTGGCTACACCTTC. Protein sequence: CASSSGMDGIFGYTF.

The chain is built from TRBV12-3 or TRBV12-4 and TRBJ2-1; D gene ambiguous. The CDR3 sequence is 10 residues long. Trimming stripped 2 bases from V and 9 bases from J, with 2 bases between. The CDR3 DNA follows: TGTGCCAGCAGTTTACTTGAGCAGTTCTTC. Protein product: CASSLLEQFF.

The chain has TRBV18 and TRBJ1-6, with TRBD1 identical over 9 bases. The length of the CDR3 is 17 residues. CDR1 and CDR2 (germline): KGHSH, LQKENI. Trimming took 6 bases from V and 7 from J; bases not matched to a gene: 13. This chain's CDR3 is CASSRALRDRANSPLHF. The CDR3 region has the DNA TGTGCCAGCTCGCGAGCTCTCCGGGACAGGGCCAATTCACCCCTCCACTTT.

CDR3 sequence reads: CASSPRLEDTGELFF. CDR3 nucleotides: TGTGCCAGCAGCCCTAGGTTGGAGGACACCGGGGAGCTGTTTTTT. V usage is TRBV13 and J usage is TRBJ2-2, with D possibly TRBD2 on 5 matching bases. This CDR3 region has 15 residues. The V gene's germline CDR1 is PRHDT and CDR2 FYEKMQ (reference sequence). V dropped 5 bases and J dropped 3 bases, with 13 bases sitting between them.

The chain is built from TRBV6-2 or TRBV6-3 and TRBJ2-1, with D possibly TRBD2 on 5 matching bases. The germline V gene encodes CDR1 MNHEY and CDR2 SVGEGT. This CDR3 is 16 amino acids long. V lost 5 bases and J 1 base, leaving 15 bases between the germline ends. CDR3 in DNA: TGTGCCAGCAGTGAGGGCCAAGTACCGTCCTACAATGAGCAGTTCTTC. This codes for CASSEGQVPSYNEQFF.

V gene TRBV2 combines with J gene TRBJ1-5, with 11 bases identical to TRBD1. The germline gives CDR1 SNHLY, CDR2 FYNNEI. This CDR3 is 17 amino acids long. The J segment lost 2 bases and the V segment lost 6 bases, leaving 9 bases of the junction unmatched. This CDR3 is CASRGTGGRVGNQPQHF. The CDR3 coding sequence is TGTGCCAGCAGGGGGACAGGGGGTCGGGTTGGCAATCAGCCCCAGCATTTT.

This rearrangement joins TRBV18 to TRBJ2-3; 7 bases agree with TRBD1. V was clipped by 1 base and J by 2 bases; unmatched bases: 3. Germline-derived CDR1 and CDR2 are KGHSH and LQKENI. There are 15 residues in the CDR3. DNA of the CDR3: TGTGCCAGCTCACCACGGGACAGAACCACAGATACGCAGTATTTT. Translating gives CASSPRDRTTDTQYF.

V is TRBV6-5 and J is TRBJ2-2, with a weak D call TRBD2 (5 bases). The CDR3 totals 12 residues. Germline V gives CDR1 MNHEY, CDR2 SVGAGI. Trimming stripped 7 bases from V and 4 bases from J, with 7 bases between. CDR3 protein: CASNEGTGELFF. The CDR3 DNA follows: TGTGCCAGCAACGAGGGCACCGGGGAGCTGTTTTTT.

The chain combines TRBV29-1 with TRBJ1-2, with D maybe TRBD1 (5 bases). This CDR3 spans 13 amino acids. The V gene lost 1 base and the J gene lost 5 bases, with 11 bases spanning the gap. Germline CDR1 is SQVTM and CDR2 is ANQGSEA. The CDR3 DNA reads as TGCAGCGTTGAAGGGGGCAATCTATATGGCTACACCTTC. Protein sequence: CSVEGGNLYGYTF.

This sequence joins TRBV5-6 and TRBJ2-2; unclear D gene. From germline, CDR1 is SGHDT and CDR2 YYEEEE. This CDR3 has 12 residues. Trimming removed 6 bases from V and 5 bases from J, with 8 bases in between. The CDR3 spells CASTYRTGELFF. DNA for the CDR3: TGTGCCAGCACCTATAGAACCGGGGAGCTGTTTTTT.

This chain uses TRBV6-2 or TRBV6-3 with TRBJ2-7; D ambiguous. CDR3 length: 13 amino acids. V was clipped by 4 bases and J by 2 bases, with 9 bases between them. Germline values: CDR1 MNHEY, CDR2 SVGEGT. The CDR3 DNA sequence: TGTGCCAGCAGTTTTAACAGCCCCTACGAGCAGTACTTC. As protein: CASSFNSPYEQYF.

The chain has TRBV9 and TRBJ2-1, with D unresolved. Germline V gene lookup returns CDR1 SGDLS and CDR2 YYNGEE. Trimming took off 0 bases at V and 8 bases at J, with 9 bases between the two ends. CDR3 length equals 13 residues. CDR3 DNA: TGTGCCAGCAGCGTAGGGTTCCAGGATGAGCAGTTCTTC. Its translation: CASSVGFQDEQFF.

The CDR3 DNA reads TGTGCCAGCAGCCCTTTCTCCTCAGGGGTAGTTTCACCCCTCCACTTT. Amino acid sequence: CASSPFSSGVVSPLHF. This chain uses TRBV14 with TRBJ1-6; perhaps TRBD1 as D (6 bases). The germline CDR1 and CDR2 sequences are SGHDN and FVKESK. The CDR3 is 16 residues long. V lost 4 bases and J lost 9, with 19 bases in between.

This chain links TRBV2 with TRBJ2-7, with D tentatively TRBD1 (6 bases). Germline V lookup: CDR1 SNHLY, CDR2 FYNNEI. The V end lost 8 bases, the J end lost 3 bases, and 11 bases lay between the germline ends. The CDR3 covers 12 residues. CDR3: CASATGNYEQYF. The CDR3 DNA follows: TGTGCCAGCGCAACAGGGAACTACGAGCAGTACTTC.